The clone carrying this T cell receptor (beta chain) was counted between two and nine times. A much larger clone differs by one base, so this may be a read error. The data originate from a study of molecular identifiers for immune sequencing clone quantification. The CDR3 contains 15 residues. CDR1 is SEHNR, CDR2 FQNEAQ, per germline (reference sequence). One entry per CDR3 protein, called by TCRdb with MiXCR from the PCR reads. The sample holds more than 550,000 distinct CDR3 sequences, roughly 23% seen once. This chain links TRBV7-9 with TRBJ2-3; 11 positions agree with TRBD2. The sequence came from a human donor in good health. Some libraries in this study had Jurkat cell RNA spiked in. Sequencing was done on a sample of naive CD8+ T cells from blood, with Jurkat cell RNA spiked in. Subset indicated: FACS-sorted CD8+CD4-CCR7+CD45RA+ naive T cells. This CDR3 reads CAGSSTSGSADTQYF. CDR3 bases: TGTGCCGGCAGCTCAACTAGCGGGAGTGCAGATACGCAGTATTTT. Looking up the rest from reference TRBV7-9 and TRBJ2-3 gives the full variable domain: DTGVSQNPRHKITKRGQNVTFRCDPISEHNRLYWYRQTLGQGPEFLTYFQNEAQLEKSRLLSDRFSAERPKGSFSTLEIQRTEQGDSAMYLCAGSSTSGSADTQYFGPGTRLTVL.